This T cell receptor (beta chain) emerged from a study of post-analysis software for immune sequencing data. Unique molecular identifiers were present in the TCR beta cDNA libraries. T cells numbering roughly 0.9 to 11 million gave rise to roughly 0.5 million cDNA molecules. MiXCR, applied by TCRdb to the PCR reads, yields one record per CDR3 protein. The sample has 750,000 to 950,000 distinct CDR3 sequences, about 57% seen once. Remarks on this clonotype: What it binds is unknown. Here the CDR3 omits its conserved ending phenylalanine or tryptophan, so a read error is the likely source.

Study-wide points: F measure showed strong co-clustering of same-batch samples. Controls' normalized Chao1 diversity significantly exceeded that of multiple sclerosis patients.

Sequenced sample: blood. The sequence derives from a girl aged 10 to 17 with multiple sclerosis.

CDR3 sequence (DNA): TGCAGCGTTGCAGAACCGGGACAGGGCCACGAGCAGTACTCC. Translated: CSVAEPGQGHEQYS. This chain uses TRBV29-1 with TRBJ2-5; the match to TRBD1 covers 9 bases. The end of the DNA is better explained by TRBJ2-7, so the J call may be wrong. The CDR3 sequence is 14 residues long. CDR1 is SQVTM, CDR2 ANQGSEA, per germline.